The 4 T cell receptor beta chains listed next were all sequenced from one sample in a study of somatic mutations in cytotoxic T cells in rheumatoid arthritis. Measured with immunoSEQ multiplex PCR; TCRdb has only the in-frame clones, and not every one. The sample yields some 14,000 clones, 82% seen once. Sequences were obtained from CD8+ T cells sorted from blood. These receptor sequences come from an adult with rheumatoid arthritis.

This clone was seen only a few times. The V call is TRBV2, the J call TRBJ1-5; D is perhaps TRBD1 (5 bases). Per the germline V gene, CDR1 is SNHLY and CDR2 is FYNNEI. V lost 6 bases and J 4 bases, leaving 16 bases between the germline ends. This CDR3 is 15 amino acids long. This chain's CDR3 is CASRHRDGGNQPQHF. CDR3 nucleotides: TGTGCCAGCAGGCACCGGGACGGGGGGAATCAGCCCCAGCATTTT.

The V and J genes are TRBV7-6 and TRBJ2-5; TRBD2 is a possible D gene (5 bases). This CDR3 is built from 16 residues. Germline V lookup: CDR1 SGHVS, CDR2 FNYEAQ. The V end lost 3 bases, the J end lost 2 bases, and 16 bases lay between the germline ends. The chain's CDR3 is CASSLVWSGIQETQYF. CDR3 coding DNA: TGTGCCAGCAGCTTGGTCTGGAGCGGCATACAAGAGACCCAGTACTTC.

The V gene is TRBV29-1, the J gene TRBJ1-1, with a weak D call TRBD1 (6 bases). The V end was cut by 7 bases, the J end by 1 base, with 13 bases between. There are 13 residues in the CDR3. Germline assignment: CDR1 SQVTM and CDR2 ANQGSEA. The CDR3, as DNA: TGCAGCGGGACAGCTTCAGAGAACACTGAAGCTTTCTTT. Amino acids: CSGTASENTEAFF.

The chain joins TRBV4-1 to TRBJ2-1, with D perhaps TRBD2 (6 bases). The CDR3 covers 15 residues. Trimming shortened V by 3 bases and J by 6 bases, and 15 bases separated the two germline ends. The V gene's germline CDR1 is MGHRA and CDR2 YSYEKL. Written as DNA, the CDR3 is TGCGCCAGCAGCCACCCCGGGAGCAGGGCCAATGAGCAGTTCTTC. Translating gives CASSHPGSRANEQFF.